These 3 T cell receptor beta chains originate from one sample sequenced in a study of shared clonotypes between healthy human individuals (dated by TCRdb to the early 2020s). Library generation was performed with the immunoSEQ multiplex PCR assay. TCRdb mirrors the immuneACCESS table, restricted to in-frame sequences. Some clones are absent from its copies; in checked studies, under half trace to an unresolved V gene, and the reason for the others is unknown. The sample profile shows millions of clones; about 93% of them were found once. The biggest ten clones account for 1.7% of the sample. CD8 naive samples consisted of CD45RO-negative cells that were positively selected for CCR7, yielding a CD45RA+CCR7+ population without TemRA cells. Specimen: naive CD8+ T cells from PBMCs. The intended sense of this specimen's cell subset or site label: CD45RA+CCR7+. Every receptor here comes from a man aged 18-30 years in good health. Some clones in this sample may be carry-over from other donors' samples.

The gene calls are TRBV7-6 and TRBJ2-7; D possibly corresponds to TRBD1 (6 bases). The ends were cut back, 3 bases at V and 0 bases at J, with 9 bases in the middle. Germline CDR1 reads SGHVS; CDR2 reads FNYEAQ. There are 14 residues in the CDR3. The CDR3 is CASSLGHNSYEQYF. CDR3 in DNA: TGTGCCAGCAGCTTGGGACATAACTCCTACGAGCAGTACTTC.

The rearrangement links TRBV28 to TRBJ1-1; D is unresolved. Per germline, CDR1 MDHEN and CDR2 SYDVKM. The CDR3 consists of 13 residues. Deletions cut 1 base from V and 12 bases from J, with 15 bases between. CDR3 sequence: CASSLLGSLGPFF. The DNA of the CDR3 is TGTGCCAGCAGTTTATTGGGTTCACTAGGGCCTTTCTTT. Looking up the rest from reference TRBV28 and TRBJ1-1 gives the full variable domain: DVKVTQSSRYLVKRTGEKVFLECVQDMDHENMFWYRQDPGLGLRLIYFSYDVKMKEKGDIPEGYSVSREKKERFSLILESASTNQTSMYLCASSLLGSLGPFFGQGTRLTVV.

The chain is built from TRBV7-9 and TRBJ2-7, with D possibly matching TRBD1 (6 bases). Germline values: CDR1 SEHNR, CDR2 FQNEAQ (reference sequence). The ends were cut back, 1 base at V and 5 bases at J, with 9 bases in the middle. This CDR3 region has 13 residues. The CDR3 DNA reads as TGTGCCAGCAGCTTAGTATCAGGGGACGAGCAGTACTTC. As protein: CASSLVSGDEQYF.